The next 14 T cell receptor beta chains were all read from a single sample in a study of T-cell memory formation after mild COVID-19. TCRdb re-derived calls from the 5' RACE reads in MiXCR, one entry per CDR3 protein. The repertoire holds more than 400,000 distinct CDR3 sequences, with about 20% as singletons. The specimen was PBMCs or a T cell subset sorted from them (not recorded which). The receptors were sampled from an adult woman who had mild COVID-19 (a few samples of this study predate the infection). Cell type and time point are not known.

This clonotype has ten or more counts. V usage is TRBV12-3 or TRBV12-4 and J usage is TRBJ2-7; TRBD1 aligns across 9 bases. V shed 3 bases and J 5 bases; nucleotides not matched to a gene: 2. There are 13 residues in the CDR3. The CDR3 nucleotides are TGTGCCAGCAGTTTTACAGGGGGCGACGAGCAGTACTTC. This codes for CASSFTGGDEQYF.

In its sample, this clonotype was seen a few times. Germline and junction disagree at one end, which may indicate a read error. The gene calls are TRBV5-8 and TRBJ2-4; 10 bases are shared with TRBD1. Germline V gene sequence: CDR1 SGHTS, CDR2 YDEGEE. CDR3 length equals 13 residues. CDR3 protein: CASSADRGRVLVF. The CDR3 DNA follows: TGTGCCAGCAGCGCTGACAGGGGGCGCGTTCTGGTCTTC.

This clonotype was seen a few times. J is TRBJ2-5 and V is TRBV7-9, with a tentative D call TRBD2 (7 bases). The germline CDR1 and CDR2 sequences are SEHNR and FQNEAQ (reference sequence). This CDR3 spans 16 amino acids. V lost 5 bases to trimming and J lost 3 bases, with 19 bases between them. CDR3 DNA sequence: TGTGCCAGCAGCGTTGGGGGGGGCAAGAAAAAAGAGACCCAGTACTTC. Its translation is CASSVGGGKKKETQYF.

The chain uses TRBV11-3 and TRBJ2-4, with 9 bases identical to TRBD1. Germline V lookup: CDR1 SGHNT, CDR2 YENEEA. V lost 6 bases and J lost 7; bases outside the gene matches: 13. This CDR3 is built from 16 residues. The CDR3 nucleotides are TGTGCCAGCAGGCCCGGGACAGGGAGTTTATGGAACATTCAGTACTTC. Residues: CASRPGTGSLWNIQYF.

This clonotype was seen at least ten times. This chain joins TRBV12-3 or TRBV12-4 and TRBJ2-1; tentative D call: TRBD2 (5 bases). This CDR3 comprises 15 residues. V was clipped by 5 bases and J by 0 bases, with 11 bases between them. CDR3 protein: CASSQSGSSYNEQFF. In DNA, the CDR3 is TGTGCCAGCAGTCAGAGCGGCAGCTCCTACAATGAGCAGTTCTTC.

The rearrangement links TRBV5-1 to TRBJ2-5; D may be TRBD1 (6 bases). V dropped 0 bases and J dropped 6 bases, with 18 bases sitting between them. The CDR3 extends over 16 amino acids. CDR1 SGHRS and CDR2 YFSETQ come from the germline V gene. CDR3 protein: CASSLVGTPTGKTQYF. The CDR3 coding sequence is TGCGCCAGCAGCTTGGTGGGGACACCGACCGGGAAGACCCAGTACTTC.

This sequence joins TRBV14 and TRBJ1-5, with 8 bases matching TRBD1. After removal of 5 bases from V and 2 bases from J, the junction contained 8 bases not matched to a gene. This CDR3 region has 16 residues. Germline CDR1 reads SGHDN; CDR2 reads FVKESK. The CDR3 bases are TGTGCCAGCAGCGGACAGGGTGAAATGGGCAATCAGCCCCAGCATTTT. Protein sequence: CASSGQGEMGNQPQHF.

This clonotype was seen many times. The gene calls are TRBV10-3 and TRBJ2-1; 7 bases match TRBD2. The CDR3 covers 13 residues. J was trimmed by 10 bases and V by 6 bases; bases with no gene match: 9. Germline-derived CDR1 and CDR2 are ENHRY and SYGVKD. CDR3 sequence (DNA): TGTGCCATCAGGGGAGGGGAGGGCGACGAGCAGTTCTTC. This codes for CAIRGGEGDEQFF.

This clonotype occurred a few times. The chain links TRBV25-1 to TRBJ2-1; 7 bases are shared with TRBD2. In germline, CDR1 is MGHDK, CDR2 SYGVNS. This CDR3 region has 16 residues. V was pared by 5 bases and J by 7 bases, with 14 bases of the junction left unmatched. The CDR3, as DNA: TGTGCCAGCAGTCCCGGGTGGCGGGAGCTGGTAAATGAGCAGTTCTTC. This codes for CASSPGWRELVNEQFF.

The rearrangement uses TRBV9 and TRBJ2-1; 9 bases are shared with TRBD2. V shed 0 bases and J 6 bases; nucleotides not matched to a gene: 7. Germline values: CDR1 SGDLS, CDR2 YYNGEE. The CDR3 covers 16 residues. Written as DNA, the CDR3 is TGTGCCAGCAGCGTAGCTAAGGCGGGGGGGCTCAATGAGCAGTTCTTC. It specifies CASSVAKAGGLNEQFF. Filled out from reference TRBV9 and TRBJ2-1, the complete variable domain reads DSGVTQTPKHLITATGQRVTLRCSPRSGDLSVYWYQQSLDQGLQFLIQYYNGEERAKGNILERFSAQQFPDLHSELNLSSLELGDSALYFCASSVAKAGGLNEQFFGPGTRLTVL.

This clonotype was observed a handful of times. The gene calls are TRBV7-6 and TRBJ2-2; D unclear. The CDR3 loop spans 16 amino acids. CDR1 is SGHVS and CDR2 is FNYEAQ in the germline V gene. Trimming took 2 bases from V and 5 from J, leaving 15 bases between them. This CDR3 is CASSLRLHSPTGELFF. CDR3 DNA sequence: TGTGCCAGCAGCTTAAGACTCCACAGCCCGACCGGGGAGCTGTTTTTT.

The gene calls are TRBV7-3 and TRBJ2-2; maybe TRBD2 (5 bases). V shed 2 bases and J shed 0 bases, with 10 bases lying between them. This CDR3 is 16 amino acids long. Germline CDR1 reads SGHTA; CDR2 reads FQGTGA. The DNA of the CDR3 is TGTGCCAGCAGCTTATTGGGAGTATCGAACACCGGGGAGCTGTTTTTT. Translated: CASSLLGVSNTGELFF.

This clonotype came up a few times. V is TRBV7-6 and J is TRBJ1-5; D gene uncertain. Trimming took off 1 base at V and 5 bases at J, with 9 bases between the two ends. Germline V CDR1 and CDR2: SGHVS, FNYEAQ. This CDR3 has 14 residues. CDR3 DNA sequence: TGTGCCAGCAGCTTAGAGGAGGAGGATCAGCCCCAGCATTTT. Encoded protein: CASSLEEEDQPQHF.

The V gene is TRBV6-1, the J gene TRBJ1-1, with 7 bases lining up with TRBD1. This CDR3 region has 19 residues. CDR1 MNHNS and CDR2 SASEGT come from the germline V gene. The ends lost 0 bases at V and 1 base at J; junction bases unmatched: 14. CDR3 residues: CASSEAIWTGRSPNTEAFF. The CDR3 DNA reads TGTGCCAGCAGTGAAGCAATTTGGACAGGCCGATCCCCGAACACTGAAGCTTTCTTT.